A single sample gave rise to the 7 T cell receptor beta chains below, sequenced in a study of graft-versus-host responses after intestinal transplantation. Some clones are missing from TCRdb's copy, which holds only in-frame ones; the method was immunoSEQ multiplex PCR. This repertoire shows roughly 120,000 clones, 80% to 95% found once; its top ten account for about 0.11%. Antigen specificity for these receptors is unknown. The material was unstimulated CD4+ T cells sorted from spleen or lymph node cells, obtained before intestinal transplant. The receptor source for this set is a human donor who received an intestinal transplant.

The V gene is TRBV6-5, the J gene TRBJ1-2; D is perhaps TRBD1 (6 bases). The CDR3 sequence is 15 residues long. Trimming removed 0 bases from V and 11 bases from J, with 19 bases in between. Germline-derived CDR1 and CDR2 are MNHEY and SVGAGI. The CDR3 DNA sequence: TGTGCCAGCAGTTACTCGTGGACAGCCTTAAAGGAGTACACCTTC. It yields the protein CASSYSWTALKEYTF.

The CDR3 sequence is CASSDSGVYEQYF. As DNA, the CDR3 is TGCGCCAGCAGTGATAGCGGTGTCTACGAGCAGTACTTC. The chain employs TRBV10-2 and TRBJ2-7, with D possibly TRBD2 on 6 matching bases. The length of the CDR3 is 13 residues. V was trimmed by 3 bases and J by 3 bases, leaving 9 bases between them. CDR1 and CDR2 from the germline V gene are WSHSY and SAAADI.

The rearrangement joins TRBV11-2 to TRBJ2-1, with a possible D match to TRBD2 (5 bases). CDR1 is SGHAT, CDR2 FQNNGV, per germline. V shed 1 base and J shed 3 bases, with 10 bases lying between them. This CDR3 is 15 amino acids long. The CDR3 spells CASSLGGYGYNEQFF. DNA for the CDR3: TGTGCCAGCAGCTTAGGAGGGTACGGCTACAATGAGCAGTTCTTC.

This clone was found once. The chain employs TRBV5-1 and TRBJ2-1; TRBD2 aligns across 9 bases. The CDR3 covers 15 residues. Germline V gene sequence: CDR1 SGHRS, CDR2 YFSETQ. The V and J ends lost 4 bases and 4 bases, in that order; junction bases with no gene match: 6. In DNA, the CDR3 is TGCGCCAGCAGCGCCGCGGGAGGGGTTTACAATGAGCAGTTCTTC. Protein: CASSAAGGVYNEQFF.

The V call is TRBV10-2, the J call TRBJ1-2, with TRBD1 as a possible D gene (6 bases). Germline V gene sequence: CDR1 WSHSY, CDR2 SAAADI. The CDR3 consists of 15 residues. V lost 2 bases and J lost 4, with 14 bases in between. Here the CDR3 DNA reads TGCGCCAGCAGTGAGCCCGGGACAAATTTCTATGGCTACACCTTC. Translation gives CASSEPGTNFYGYTF.

This clone came up once. The rearrangement joins TRBV7-9 to TRBJ2-7, with a weak D call TRBD1 (6 bases). In germline, CDR1 is SEHNR, CDR2 FQNEAQ (reference sequence). V dropped 6 bases and J dropped 2 bases, with 8 bases sitting between them. This CDR3 region has 12 residues. The CDR3 nucleotides read TGTGCCAGCAGACGGGACACCTACGAGCAGTACTTC. It encodes CASRRDTYEQYF.

The rearrangement links TRBV7-3 to TRBJ2-3; 9 bases agree with TRBD2. From germline, CDR1 is SGHTA and CDR2 FQGTGA. There are 14 residues in the CDR3. Trimming at V came to 7 bases and at J to 0 bases, leaving 2 bases not matched to a gene. The DNA for the CDR3 is TGTGCCAGCAAAACTAGCGGGAGCACAGATACGCAGTATTTT. It specifies CASKTSGSTDTQYF.